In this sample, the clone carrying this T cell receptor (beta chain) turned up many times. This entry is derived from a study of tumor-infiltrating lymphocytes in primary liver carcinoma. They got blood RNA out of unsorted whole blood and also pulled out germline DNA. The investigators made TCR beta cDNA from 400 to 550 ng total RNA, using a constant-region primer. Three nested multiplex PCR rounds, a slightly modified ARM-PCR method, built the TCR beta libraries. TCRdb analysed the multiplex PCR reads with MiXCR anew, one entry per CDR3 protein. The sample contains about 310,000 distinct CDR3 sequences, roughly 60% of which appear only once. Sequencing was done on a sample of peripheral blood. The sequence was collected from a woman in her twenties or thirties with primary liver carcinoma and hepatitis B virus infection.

CDR3 sequence reads: CASSPRLANIRNEQFF. The CDR3 bases are TGTGCCAGCAGTCCCAGACTAGCCAACATCCGCAATGAGCAGTTCTTC. This chain connects TRBV12-3 or TRBV12-4 to TRBJ2-1; TRBD2 matches at 7 bases. The CDR3 contains 16 residues. The V segment lost 5 bases and the J segment 6 bases; nucleotides outside the gene matches: 13.